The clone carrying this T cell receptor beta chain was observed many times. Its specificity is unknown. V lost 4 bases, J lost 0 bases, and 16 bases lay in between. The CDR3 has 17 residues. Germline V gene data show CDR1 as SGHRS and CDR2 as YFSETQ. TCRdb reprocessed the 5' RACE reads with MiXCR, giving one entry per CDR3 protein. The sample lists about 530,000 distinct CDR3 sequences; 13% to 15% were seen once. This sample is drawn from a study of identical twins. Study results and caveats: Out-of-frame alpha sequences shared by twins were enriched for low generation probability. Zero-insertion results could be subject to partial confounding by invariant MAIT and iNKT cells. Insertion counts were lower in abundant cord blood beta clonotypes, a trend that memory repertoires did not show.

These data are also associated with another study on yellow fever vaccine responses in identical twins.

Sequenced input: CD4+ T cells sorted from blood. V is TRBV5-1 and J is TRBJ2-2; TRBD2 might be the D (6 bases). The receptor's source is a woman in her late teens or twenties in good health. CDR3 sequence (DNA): TGCGCCAGCAGCCCCTCGGCGGGGACGGCGAACACCGGGGAGCTGTTTTTT. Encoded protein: CASSPSAGTANTGELFF.